This TCR beta chain is from a study of lymphopenia after photon versus proton radiotherapy. The germline CDR1 and CDR2 sequences are SEHNR and FQNEAQ (reference sequence). The CDR3 contains 14 residues. Trimming removed 1 base at V and 8 bases at J, with 9 bases between. Clones were read by immunoSEQ multiplex PCR, and TCRdb kept only the in-frame ones, dropping some. The data hold 65,000 to 75,000 clones, with 87% observed a single time. The clonotype originates from a man older than 75 with esophageal cancer. V gene TRBV7-9 combines with J gene TRBJ1-6; D uncertain. The sample in question was peripheral blood, obtained from a patient treated with proton-based radiotherapy. The CDR3 here is CASSLVGIDSPLHF. For the CDR3, the DNA is TGTGCCAGCAGCTTAGTTGGGATTGATTCACCCCTCCACTTT. The whole variable domain, filled in from reference TRBV7-9 and TRBJ1-6, reads DTGVSQNPRHKITKRGQNVTFRCDPISEHNRLYWYRQTLGQGPEFLTYFQNEAQLEKSRLLSDRFSAERPKGSFSTLEIQRTEQGDSAMYLCASSLVGIDSPLHFGNGTRLTVT.